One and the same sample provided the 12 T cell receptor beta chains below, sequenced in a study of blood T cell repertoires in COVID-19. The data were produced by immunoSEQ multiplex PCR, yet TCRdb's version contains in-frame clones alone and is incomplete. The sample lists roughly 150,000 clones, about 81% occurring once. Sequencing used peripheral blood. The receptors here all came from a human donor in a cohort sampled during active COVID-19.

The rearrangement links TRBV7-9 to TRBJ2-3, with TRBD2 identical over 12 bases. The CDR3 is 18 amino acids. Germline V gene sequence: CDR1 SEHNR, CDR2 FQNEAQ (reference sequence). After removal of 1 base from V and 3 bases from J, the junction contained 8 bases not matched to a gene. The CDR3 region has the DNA TGTGCCAGCAGCTTAGTGAGACTAGCGGGAGAAGTGACAGATACGCAGTATTTT. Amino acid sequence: CASSLVRLAGEVTDTQYF.

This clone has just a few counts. CDR3 DNA: TGTGCCAGCAGGTACTCTGGAAACACCATATATTTT. Translating gives CASRYSGNTIYF. The chain carries TRBV7-2 and TRBJ1-3; no definite D call. The CDR3 has 12 residues. The V gene's germline CDR1 is SGHTA and CDR2 FQGNSA. The V gene lost 6 bases and the J gene lost 0 bases, with 3 bases spanning the gap.

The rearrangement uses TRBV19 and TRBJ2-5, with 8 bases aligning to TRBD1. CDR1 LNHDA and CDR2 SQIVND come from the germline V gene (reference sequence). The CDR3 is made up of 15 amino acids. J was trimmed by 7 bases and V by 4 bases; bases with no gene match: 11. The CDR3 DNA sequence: TGTGCCAGTAGTACCCGGGGACAGGTGGGGGGGACCCAGTACTTC. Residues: CASSTRGQVGGTQYF.

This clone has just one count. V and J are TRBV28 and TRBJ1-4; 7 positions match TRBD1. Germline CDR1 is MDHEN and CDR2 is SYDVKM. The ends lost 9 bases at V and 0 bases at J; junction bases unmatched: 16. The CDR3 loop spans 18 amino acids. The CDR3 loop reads CASHGGSRDSATNEKLFF. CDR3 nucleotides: TGTGCCAGTCATGGGGGGTCCCGGGACAGCGCAACTAATGAAAAACTGTTTTTT.

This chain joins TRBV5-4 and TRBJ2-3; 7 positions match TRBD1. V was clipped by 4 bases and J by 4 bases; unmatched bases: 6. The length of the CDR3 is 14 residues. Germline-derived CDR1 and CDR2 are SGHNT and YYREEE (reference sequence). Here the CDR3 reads CASSRRGQADTQYF. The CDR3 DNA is TGTGCCAGCAGCCGAAGGGGGCAGGCAGATACGCAGTATTTT.

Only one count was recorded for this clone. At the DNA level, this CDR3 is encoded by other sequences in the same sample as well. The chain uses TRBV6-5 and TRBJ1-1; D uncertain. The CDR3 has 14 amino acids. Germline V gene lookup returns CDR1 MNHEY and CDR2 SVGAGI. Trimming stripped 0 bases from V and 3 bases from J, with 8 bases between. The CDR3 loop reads CASSYSRADTEAFF. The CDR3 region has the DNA TGTGCCAGCAGTTACTCGAGAGCCGACACTGAAGCTTTCTTT.

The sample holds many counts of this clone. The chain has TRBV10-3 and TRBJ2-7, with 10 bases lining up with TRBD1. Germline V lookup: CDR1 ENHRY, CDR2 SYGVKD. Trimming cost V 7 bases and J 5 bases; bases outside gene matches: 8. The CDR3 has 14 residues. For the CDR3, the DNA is TGTGCCATCACCCCGGGACAGGGGAGAGACGAGCAGTACTTC. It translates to CAITPGQGRDEQYF.

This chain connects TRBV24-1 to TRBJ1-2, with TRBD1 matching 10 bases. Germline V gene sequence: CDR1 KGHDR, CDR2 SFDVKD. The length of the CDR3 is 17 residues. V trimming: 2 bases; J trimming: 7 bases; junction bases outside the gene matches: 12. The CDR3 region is CATSDSPGQGSLSGYTF. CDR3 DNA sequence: TGTGCCACCAGTGATTCACCGGGACAGGGGAGTCTATCTGGCTACACCTTC.

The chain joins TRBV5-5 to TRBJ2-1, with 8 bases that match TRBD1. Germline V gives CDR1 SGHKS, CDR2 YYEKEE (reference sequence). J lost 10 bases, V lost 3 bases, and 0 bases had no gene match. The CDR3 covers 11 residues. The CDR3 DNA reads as TGTGCCAGCAGCTGGGACAGGGAGCAGTTCTTC. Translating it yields CASSWDREQFF.

The CDR3 reads CASSLESGFQAFF. For the CDR3, the DNA is TGTGCCAGCAGCTTAGAGTCCGGGTTCCAAGCTTTCTTT. This chain connects TRBV11-3 to TRBJ1-1; D remains unclear. Trimming took 0 bases from V and 9 from J, leaving 11 bases between them. Germline V gene lookup returns CDR1 SGHNT and CDR2 YENEEA. The CDR3 contains 13 residues.

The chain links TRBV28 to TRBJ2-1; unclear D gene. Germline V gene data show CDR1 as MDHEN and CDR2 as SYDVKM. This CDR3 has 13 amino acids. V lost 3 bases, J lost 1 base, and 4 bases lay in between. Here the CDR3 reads CASSLASYNEQFF. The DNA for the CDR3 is TGTGCCAGCAGTTTGGCATCCTACAATGAGCAGTTCTTC. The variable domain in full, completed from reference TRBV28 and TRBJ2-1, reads DVKVTQSSRYLVKRTGEKVFLECVQDMDHENMFWYRQDPGLGLRLIYFSYDVKMKEKGDIPEGYSVSREKKERFSLILESASTNQTSMYLCASSLASYNEQFFGPGTRLTVL.

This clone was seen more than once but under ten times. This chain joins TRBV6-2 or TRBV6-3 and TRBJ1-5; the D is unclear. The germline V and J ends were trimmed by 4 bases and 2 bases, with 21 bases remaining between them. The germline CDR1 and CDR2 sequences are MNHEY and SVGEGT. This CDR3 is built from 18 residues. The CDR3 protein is CASSSLPGFLSGNQPQHF. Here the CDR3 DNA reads TGTGCCAGCAGTTCCCTCCCGGGTTTCCTTTCCGGCAATCAGCCCCAGCATTTT.